This TCR beta chain was captured by sequencing in a study of blood T cells in healthy people across ages. Study context: In model experiments, template switching was able to capture about one barcoded beta molecule for every two T cells that were present.

The extraction recovered at least 5 micrograms of total RNA per sample. Notes on the study in general: Conclusively comparing naive with antigen-experienced cells was impossible with unsorted PBMCs. The unknown donor CMV status may have confounded expanded clonotype changes.

Together with a sample-barcoded 5' primer, a J-beta primer mix was included in a second PCR lasting about 6 to 11 cycles. TCRdb reanalysed the 5' RACE reads using MiXCR and keeps one entry per CDR3 protein. This table has about a million distinct CDR3 sequences, roughly two fifths appearing once. The CDR3 length is 17 residues. Germline CDR1 and CDR2: SGHRS and YFSETQ. This clonotype showed up just once. Its antigen is currently unknown. Input material: blood. This TCR was recovered from a man in his late teens or twenties in good health. The rearrangement uses TRBV5-1 and TRBJ2-1; 7 nucleotides agree with TRBD1. TRBJ2-7 explains the end of the DNA better; the J call may be wrong. CDR3 loop: CASSSRGRGQRNNEQYF. The CDR3 coding sequence is TGCGCCAGCAGCTCCCGGGGCAGGGGACAGCGCAACAATGAGCAGTACTTC.